What follows are 29 T cell receptor beta chains derived from one specimen sequenced in a study of blood T cell repertoires in COVID-19. Repertoires were generated with immunoSEQ multiplex PCR, while TCRdb's copy carries only in-frame clones and drops some. This table holds approximately 350,000 clones, around 86% found once. Source material: peripheral blood. All receptors derive from a woman between 50 and 59 years old with COVID-19, enrolled during active disease.

The chain joins TRBV20-1 to TRBJ1-3, with 7 nucleotides matching TRBD1. The CDR3 totals 16 residues. J was trimmed by 0 bases and V by 3 bases; bases with no gene match: 8. Germline values: CDR1 DFQATT, CDR2 SNEGSKA (reference sequence). Written as DNA, the CDR3 is TGCAGTGCTAGTCTCAGGGGGTCCCTCTCTGGAAACACCATATATTTT. Translation gives CSASLRGSLSGNTIYF.

The chain recombines TRBV9 with TRBJ2-1; maybe TRBD2 (6 bases). The V gene lost 3 bases and the J gene lost 3 bases, with 13 bases spanning the gap. This CDR3 comprises 15 residues. CDR1 is SGDLS and CDR2 is YYNGEE in the germline V gene. The CDR3 bases are TGTGCCAGCAGCGGAGACGGGACTCGCTACAATGAGCAGTTCTTC. Translating it yields CASSGDGTRYNEQFF. Full variable domain (remainder filled in from reference TRBV9 and TRBJ2-1): DSGVTQTPKHLITATGQRVTLRCSPRSGDLSVYWYQQSLDQGLQFLIQYYNGEERAKGNILERFSAQQFPDLHSELNLSSLELGDSALYFCASSGDGTRYNEQFFGPGTRLTVL.

The rearrangement uses TRBV5-1 and TRBJ2-5, with D perhaps TRBD2 (7 bases). This CDR3 is 15 amino acids long. V lost 4 bases and J 2 bases, leaving 15 bases between the germline ends. CDR1 is SGHRS and CDR2 is YFSETQ in the germline V gene. The CDR3 here is CASSPGRGPQETQYF. CDR3 in DNA: TGCGCCAGCAGCCCCGGGCGGGGGCCGCAAGAGACCCAGTACTTC. Supplemented by reference TRBV5-1 and TRBJ2-5, the full variable domain reads KAGVTQTPRYLIKTRGQQVTLSCSPISGHRSVSWYQQTPGQGLQFLFEYFSETQRNKGNFPGRFSGRQFSNSRSEMNVSTLELGDSALYLCASSPGRGPQETQYFGPGTRLLVL.

This clone rates as medium-sized (0.01 to 0.1%). This chain links TRBV6-4 with TRBJ2-2, with D possibly TRBD1 on 6 matching bases. V was shortened by 6 bases and J by 3 bases, with 11 bases between the two germline ends. The CDR3 loop spans 14 amino acids. The germline V gene has CDR1 MRHNA and CDR2 SNTAGT. The chain's CDR3 is CASSPGQHTGELFF. CDR3 DNA sequence: TGTGCCAGCAGCCCGGGACAACACACCGGGGAGCTGTTTTTT.

A note on this clone: Other DNA sequences of this sample code for an identical CDR3. The rearrangement joins TRBV12-3 or TRBV12-4 to TRBJ2-7; no definite D call. The V end was cut by 3 bases, the J end by 3 bases, with 6 bases between. The CDR3 length is 12 residues. The CDR3 sequence is CASSLGLYEQYF. CDR3 nucleotides: TGTGCCAGCAGTTTGGGCCTCTACGAGCAGTACTTC.

The chain carries TRBV6-2 or TRBV6-3 and TRBJ1-5; D not certain. The germline gives CDR1 MNHEY, CDR2 SVGEGT. The length of the CDR3 is 13 residues. Trimming pared 5 bases from V and 3 bases from J, leaving 8 bases between. CDR3 amino acids: CASSKEINQPQHF. CDR3 nucleotides: TGTGCCAGCAGTAAAGAGATCAATCAGCCCCAGCATTTT.

Note on this clone: In the same sample, other DNA sequences code for this CDR3. This chain joins TRBV19 and TRBJ2-7, with 8 bases fitting TRBD1. The germline gives CDR1 LNHDA, CDR2 SQIVND (reference sequence). The CDR3 is 14 residues long. Germline trimming cut 7 bases from V and 0 bases from J; bases unmatched to any gene: 5. CDR3 protein: CASNRQGSSYEQYF. CDR3 bases: TGTGCCAGTAACCGACAGGGGTCCTCCTACGAGCAGTACTTC.

A word on this clone: The junction departs from the called germline gene at one end, perhaps through a read error. The chain is built from TRBV7-7 and TRBJ2-3; D gene ambiguous. CDR1 is SSHAT and CDR2 is FNYEAQ in the germline V gene (reference sequence). The length of the CDR3 is 13 residues. CDR3 residues: CASSLDFSRTQYF. CDR3 bases: TGTGCTAGCAGCTTAGACTTTAGCCGGACGCAGTATTTT. Using reference TRBV7-7 and TRBJ2-3 for the parts outside the CDR3, the full variable domain is GAGVSQSPRYKVTKRGQDVTLRCDPISSHATLYWYQQALGQGPEFLTYFNYEAQPDKSGLPSDRFSAERPEGSISTLTIQRTEQRDSAMYRCASSLDFSRTQYFGPGTRLTVL.

This sequence joins TRBV18 and TRBJ2-2; TRBD1 matches 7 bases. The CDR3 covers 20 residues. Looked up from germline, CDR1 is KGHSH and CDR2 is LQKENI. Trimming removed 3 bases from V and 1 base from J; junction bases left unmatched: 17. CDR3 nucleotides: TGTGCCAGCTCACCCAGAGGGGTCACAGGGGCAGTCAGGAACACCGGGGAGCTGTTTTTT. Its translation is CASSPRGVTGAVRNTGELFF.

The chain uses TRBV2 and TRBJ2-3, with TRBD2 matching 9 bases. CDR3 size: 16 residues. The V gene's germline CDR1 is SNHLY and CDR2 FYNNEI. Losses at the gene ends were 3 bases for V and 5 bases for J; bases not matched to a gene: 9. DNA for the CDR3: TGTGCCAGCAGTGATAGAGCGGGAGGCCGGGGAGATACGCAGTATTTT. Its translation: CASSDRAGGRGDTQYF.

The rearrangement uses TRBV14 and TRBJ2-2; no clear D gene. The CDR3 has 16 residues. CDR1 and CDR2 (germline): SGHDN, FVKESK. Trimming stripped 1 base from V and 1 base from J, with 10 bases between. The CDR3 reads CASSQVEWRNTGELFF. In DNA form, the CDR3 reads TGTGCCAGCAGCCAAGTGGAGTGGCGGAACACCGGGGAGCTGTTTTTT.

This rearrangement joins TRBV19 to TRBJ2-3; 7 bases map to TRBD1. The CDR3 consists of 15 residues. The germline gives CDR1 LNHDA, CDR2 SQIVND (reference sequence). Unmatched junction bases numbered 8, after V lost 5 bases and J lost 3 bases. The CDR3 protein is CASSETGSLTDTQYF. As DNA, the CDR3 is TGTGCCAGTAGTGAGACAGGGAGTTTAACAGATACGCAGTATTTT.

In DNA form, the CDR3 reads TGCGCCAGCAGCGCGGACAGGGGGAACACTGAAGCTTTCTTT. It codes for CASSADRGNTEAFF. The V and J genes are TRBV5-1 and TRBJ1-1; 9 nucleotides line up with TRBD1. Germline V CDR1 and CDR2: SGHRS, YFSETQ. The CDR3 runs 14 residues. The trim removed 4 bases at V and 1 base at J, leaving 2 bases unmatched.

V usage is TRBV6-2 or TRBV6-3 and J usage is TRBJ2-7; 8 bases match TRBD2. The CDR3 runs 16 residues. With 5 bases clipped from V and 0 bases from J, the junction kept 9 bases outside the gene matches. Germline-derived CDR1 and CDR2 are MNHEY and SVGEGT. This chain's CDR3 is CASSREGRRASYEQYF. The CDR3 nucleotides are TGTGCCAGCAGTCGGGAGGGAAGACGGGCCTCCTACGAGCAGTACTTC.

The chain employs TRBV5-4 and TRBJ2-7; 8 bases agree with TRBD2. Germline lookup yields CDR1 SGHNT and CDR2 YYREEE (reference sequence). J was trimmed by 0 bases and V by 3 bases; bases with no gene match: 14. The CDR3 covers 18 residues. The CDR3 loop reads CASSSDPGGGRFSYEQYF. The DNA of the CDR3 is TGTGCCAGCAGCTCGGACCCCGGGGGGGGGAGATTCTCCTACGAGCAGTACTTC.

The chain uses TRBV9 and TRBJ1-1; weak D call: TRBD1 (6 bases). Trimming stripped 2 bases from V and 5 bases from J, with 13 bases between. Looked up from germline, CDR1 is SGDLS and CDR2 is YYNGEE. CDR3 length: 14 amino acids. In nucleotides, the CDR3 is TGTGCCAGCAGCGTCGAGGTTAGGGGGACTGAAGCTTTCTTT. As protein: CASSVEVRGTEAFF.

The gene calls are TRBV30 and TRBJ2-7; no clear D gene. V was clipped by 0 bases and J by 0 bases, with 9 bases between them. There are 14 residues in the CDR3. Germline CDR1 reads GTSNPN; CDR2 reads SVGIG (reference sequence). Written as DNA, the CDR3 is TGTGCCTGGAGTGTAATCGGAGCCTCCTACGAGCAGTACTTC. Amino acids: CAWSVIGASYEQYF.

The gene calls are TRBV6-1 and TRBJ1-4, with D unresolved. The germline CDR1 and CDR2 sequences are MNHNS and SASEGT. The CDR3 length is 13 residues. V gave up 4 bases and J gave up 7 bases, with 10 bases separating them. CDR3 protein: CASSGARGEKLFF. The CDR3 nucleotides read TGTGCCAGCAGTGGAGCGCGGGGTGAAAAACTGTTTTTT.

This clone was detected once. The chain uses TRBV24-1 and TRBJ2-3; 11 bases match TRBD1. The CDR3 is made up of 16 amino acids. The ends lost 4 bases at V and 2 bases at J; junction bases unmatched: 4. The germline V gene has CDR1 KGHDR and CDR2 SFDVKD. The CDR3 region has the DNA TGTGCCACCAGTGAGGTGGGACAGGGGGACACAGATACGCAGTATTTT. It is translated as CATSEVGQGDTDTQYF.

This rearrangement joins TRBV5-1 to TRBJ2-3, with 9 nucleotides matching TRBD1. This CDR3 is built from 15 residues. From germline, CDR1 is SGHRS and CDR2 YFSETQ. After removal of 0 bases from V and 3 bases from J, the junction contained 2 bases not matched to a gene. CDR3 DNA: TGCGCCAGCAGCTTGGGACAGGGGGGGACAGATACGCAGTATTTT. This sequence encodes CASSLGQGGTDTQYF.

J is TRBJ2-7 and V is TRBV19, with 7 bases identical to TRBD2. The junction had 14 bases not matched to a gene; V was cut back by 5 bases and J by 7 bases. Germline loops: CDR1 LNHDA, CDR2 SQIVND (reference sequence). There are 15 residues in the CDR3. The CDR3 here is CASSPPGLPRREQYF. For the CDR3, the DNA is TGTGCCAGTAGTCCACCGGGACTACCCCGGAGGGAGCAGTACTTC.

The rearrangement links TRBV18 to TRBJ2-7, with D perhaps matching TRBD2 (6 bases). CDR1 KGHSH and CDR2 LQKENI come from the germline V gene. The CDR3 sequence is 14 residues long. Trimming cost V 5 bases and J 5 bases, with 16 bases left between them. The CDR3 loop is CASSTGEVAHEQYF. The CDR3 nucleotides read TGTGCCAGCTCAACGGGGGAGGTGGCCCACGAGCAGTACTTC.

V and J are TRBV6-5 and TRBJ2-1; 8 nucleotides agree with TRBD1. V dropped 5 bases and J dropped 2; count of bases not matched to a gene: 5. CDR3 size: 15 residues. CDR1 and CDR2 (germline): MNHEY, SVGAGI. In DNA, the CDR3 is TGTGCCAGCAGTCGGACAGGGCAGGCCTACAATGAGCAGTTCTTC. It translates to CASSRTGQAYNEQFF.

The J gene is TRBJ2-1, the V gene TRBV27, with 12 bases aligning to TRBD2. J was trimmed by 4 bases and V by 6 bases; bases with no gene match: 7. The CDR3 totals 16 residues. Germline V gene lookup returns CDR1 MNHEY and CDR2 SMNVEV (reference sequence). The DNA of the CDR3 is TGTGCCAGCAGGCGAAGGACTAGCGGGACGTACAATGAGCAGTTCTTC. Protein: CASRRRTSGTYNEQFF.

The chain has TRBV27 and TRBJ1-6; TRBD1 agrees at 7 bases. The germline gives CDR1 MNHEY, CDR2 SMNVEV (reference sequence). Trimming took 7 bases from V and 6 from J; bases not matched to a gene: 9. This CDR3 has 15 amino acids. The CDR3 DNA reads as TGTGCCAGCAACCGACAGGGAACGGGTAATTCACCCCTCCACTTT. This translates into CASNRQGTGNSPLHF.

The chain joins TRBV6-6 to TRBJ2-7; D gene unclear. The CDR3 is 15 residues long. Germline V gene data show CDR1 as MNHNY and CDR2 as SVGAGI (reference sequence). Trimming stripped 2 bases from V and 7 bases from J, with 18 bases between. CDR3: CASSYNPRASLEQYF. The CDR3, as DNA: TGTGCCAGCAGTTACAACCCGCGCGCCTCTTTGGAGCAGTACTTC.

The V gene is TRBV3-1 (or the pseudogene TRBV3-2), the J gene TRBJ2-1, with D unclear. Germline V gene lookup returns CDR1 LGHDT and CDR2 YNNKEL (reference sequence). V was clipped by 4 bases and J by 2 bases, with 9 bases between them. The CDR3 length is 14 residues. The CDR3 nucleotides are TGTGCCAGCAGCCCGACAAGGACCTACAATGAGCAGTTCTTC. Translation: CASSPTRTYNEQFF.

V is TRBV13 and J is TRBJ2-5, with 7 bases aligning to TRBD2. CDR1 and CDR2 (germline): PRHDT, FYEKMQ (reference sequence). Trimming cost V 4 bases and J 5 bases; bases outside gene matches: 10. The CDR3 loop spans 15 amino acids. The CDR3 sequence is CASSSSSGAWETQYF. DNA for the CDR3: TGTGCCAGCAGCTCCTCTAGCGGCGCGTGGGAGACCCAGTACTTC.

The rearrangement uses TRBV21-1 and TRBJ2-7; the listed D gene, TRBD2, was not tested against the DNA. TRBV21-1 represents a pseudogene. The CDR3 totals 14 residues. The CDR3 reads CASSKDHKRIARGF. The CDR3 coding sequence is TGTGCCAGCAGCAAAGACCACAAACGAATAGCGCGGGGGTTC.